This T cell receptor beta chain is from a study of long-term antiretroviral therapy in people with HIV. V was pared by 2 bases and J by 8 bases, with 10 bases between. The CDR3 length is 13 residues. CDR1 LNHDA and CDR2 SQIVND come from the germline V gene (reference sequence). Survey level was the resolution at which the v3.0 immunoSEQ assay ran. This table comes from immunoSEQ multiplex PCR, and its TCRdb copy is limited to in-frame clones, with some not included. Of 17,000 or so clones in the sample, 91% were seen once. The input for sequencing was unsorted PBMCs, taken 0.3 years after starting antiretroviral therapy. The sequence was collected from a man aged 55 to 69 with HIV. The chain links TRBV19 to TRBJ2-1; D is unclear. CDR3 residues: CASSIIGSDEQFF. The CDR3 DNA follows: TGTGCCAGTAGTATAATAGGGTCGGATGAGCAGTTCTTC.